This TCR beta chain was recovered during a study of beta chain features in type 1 diabetes. Overall study findings and caveats: Moderately but significantly shorter TCRB CDR3s were found in Type 1 diabetes patients in all four CD4+ subsets.

Germline V gene data show CDR1 as SNHLY and CDR2 as FYNNEI. With 4 bases removed from V and 6 bases from J, the gap between germline ends came to 7 bases. The CDR3 sequence is 11 residues long. As every portion of the isolated RNA was reverse transcribed, the sequencing read expressed TCRB transcripts. TCRdb keeps only in-frame clones here, not all; method: immunoSEQ multiplex PCR. The data show more than 300,000 clones, over 10% seen once. In its sample, this clone was seen a few times. The antigen is not known. The chain uses TRBV2 and TRBJ2-7, with no clear D. Sequenced sample: naive CD4+ T cells from blood. This sequence originates from a woman younger than 30 with type 1 diabetes. In DNA form, the CDR3 reads TGTGCCAGCAGTGTGTCGTCCGAGCAGTACTTC. Its protein is CASSVSSEQYF.